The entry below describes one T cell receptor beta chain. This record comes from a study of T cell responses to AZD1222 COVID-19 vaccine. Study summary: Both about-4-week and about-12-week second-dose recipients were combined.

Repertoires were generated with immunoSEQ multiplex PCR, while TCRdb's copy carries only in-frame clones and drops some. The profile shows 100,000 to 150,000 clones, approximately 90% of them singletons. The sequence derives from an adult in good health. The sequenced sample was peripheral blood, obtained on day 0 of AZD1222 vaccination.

The chain's CDR3 is CASSPHGGARWYGYTF. CDR3 in DNA: TGTGCCAGCAGCCCCCACGGGGGGGCGCGGTGGTATGGCTACACCTTC. V and J are TRBV11-3 and TRBJ1-2; tentative D call: TRBD1 (6 bases). Germline V gives CDR1 SGHNT, CDR2 YENEEA. The CDR3 length is 16 residues. V dropped 5 bases and J dropped 5 bases, with 21 bases sitting between them.